The entry below describes one T cell receptor (beta chain). This sample is drawn from a study of T cell changes during pregnancy in multiple sclerosis. Germline trimming cut 5 bases from V and 5 bases from J; bases unmatched to any gene: 2. CDR1 and CDR2 (germline): GTSNPN, SVGIG (reference sequence). This CDR3 spans 11 amino acids. The table came from immunoSEQ multiplex PCR; TCRdb's copy has only in-frame clones and leaves some out. The sample has about 43,000 clones; approximately 89% are singletons. The V and J genes are TRBV30 and TRBJ1-2, with TRBD1 matching over 7 bases. The receptor was isolated from a female donor in good health, enrolled as a control in a pregnancy study. The source was peripheral blood, collected in the first trimester of pregnancy. CDR3 in amino acids: CAWVQGYGYTF. The CDR3 region has the DNA TGTGCCTGGGTACAGGGGTATGGCTACACCTTC.